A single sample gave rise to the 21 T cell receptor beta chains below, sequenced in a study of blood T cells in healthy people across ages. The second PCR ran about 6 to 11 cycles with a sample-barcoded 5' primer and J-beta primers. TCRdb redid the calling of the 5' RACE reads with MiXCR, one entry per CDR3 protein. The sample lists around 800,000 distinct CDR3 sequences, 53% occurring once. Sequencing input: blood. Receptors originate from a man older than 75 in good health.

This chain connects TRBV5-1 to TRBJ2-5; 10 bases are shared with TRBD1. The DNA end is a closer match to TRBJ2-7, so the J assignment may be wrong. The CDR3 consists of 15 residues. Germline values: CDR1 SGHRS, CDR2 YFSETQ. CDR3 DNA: TGCGCCAGCAGCTTGGGGGGGACAGGGGTCGCCGAGCAGTACTTC. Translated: CASSLGGTGVAEQYF.

The CDR3 spells CASSRAVGYNEQFF. In nucleotides, the CDR3 is TGTGCCAGCAGTCGGGCAGTTGGCTACAATGAGCAGTTCTTC. The V gene is TRBV7-2, the J gene TRBJ2-1; D unresolved. The CDR3 is 14 amino acids. Germline-derived CDR1 and CDR2 are SGHTA and FQGNSA. Between the trimmed V and J ends, which lost 6 bases and 3 bases, there was a span of 12 bases.

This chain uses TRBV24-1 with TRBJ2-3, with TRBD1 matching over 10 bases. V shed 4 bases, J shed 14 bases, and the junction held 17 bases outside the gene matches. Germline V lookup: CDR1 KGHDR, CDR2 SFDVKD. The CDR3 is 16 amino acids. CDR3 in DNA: TGTGCCACCAGTGAAGCCGCAGGACAGGGGGTCAGATACGCGTATTTT. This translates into CATSEAAGQGVRYAYF.

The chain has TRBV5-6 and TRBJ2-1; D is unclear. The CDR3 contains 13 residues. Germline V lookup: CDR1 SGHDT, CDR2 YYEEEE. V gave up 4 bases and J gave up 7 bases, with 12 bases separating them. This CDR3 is CASSVTLGNEQFF. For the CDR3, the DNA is TGTGCCAGCAGCGTGACCCTGGGGAATGAGCAGTTCTTC.

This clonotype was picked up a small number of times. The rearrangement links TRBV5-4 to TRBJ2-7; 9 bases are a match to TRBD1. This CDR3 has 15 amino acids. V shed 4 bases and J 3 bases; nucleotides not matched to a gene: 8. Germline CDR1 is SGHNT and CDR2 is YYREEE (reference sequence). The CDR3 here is CASSQSGTGNYEQYF. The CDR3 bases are TGTGCCAGCAGCCAGTCCGGGACAGGGAACTACGAGCAGTACTTC.

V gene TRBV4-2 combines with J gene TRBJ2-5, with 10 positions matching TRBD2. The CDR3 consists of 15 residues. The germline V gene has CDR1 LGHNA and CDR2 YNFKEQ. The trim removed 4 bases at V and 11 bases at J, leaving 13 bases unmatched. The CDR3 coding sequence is TGTGCCAGCAGCCGAGGACTAGCGGACCTCAATGAGCAGTACTTC. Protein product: CASSRGLADLNEQYF.

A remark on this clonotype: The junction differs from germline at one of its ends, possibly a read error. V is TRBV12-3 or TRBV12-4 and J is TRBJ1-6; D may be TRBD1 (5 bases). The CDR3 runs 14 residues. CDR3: CASSLMGGGSPLHF. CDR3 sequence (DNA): TGTGCCAGCAGCCTCATGGGGGGAGGTTCACCCCTTCACTTT.

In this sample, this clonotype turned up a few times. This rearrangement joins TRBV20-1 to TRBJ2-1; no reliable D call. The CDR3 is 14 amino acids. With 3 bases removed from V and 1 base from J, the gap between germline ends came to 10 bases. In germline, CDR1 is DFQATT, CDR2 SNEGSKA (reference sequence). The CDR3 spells CSARIVLSYNEQFF. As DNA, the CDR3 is TGCAGTGCTAGGATCGTTTTGTCCTACAATGAGCAGTTCTTC.

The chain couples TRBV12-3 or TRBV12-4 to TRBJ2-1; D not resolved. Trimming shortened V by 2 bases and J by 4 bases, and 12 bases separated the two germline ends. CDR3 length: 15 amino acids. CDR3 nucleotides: TGTGCCAGCAGTTTAACACTTCCTTATTACAATGAGCAGTTCTTC. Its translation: CASSLTLPYYNEQFF.

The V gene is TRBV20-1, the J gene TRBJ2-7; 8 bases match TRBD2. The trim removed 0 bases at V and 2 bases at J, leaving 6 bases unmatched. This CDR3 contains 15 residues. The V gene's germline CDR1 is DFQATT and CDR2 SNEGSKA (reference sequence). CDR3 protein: CSARDPGGTPYEQYF. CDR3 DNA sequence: TGCAGTGCTAGAGATCCGGGGGGGACTCCCTACGAGCAGTACTTC.

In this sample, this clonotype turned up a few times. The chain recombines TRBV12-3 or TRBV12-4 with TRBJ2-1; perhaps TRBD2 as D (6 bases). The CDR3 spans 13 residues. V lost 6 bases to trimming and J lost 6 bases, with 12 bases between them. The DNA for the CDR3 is TGTGCCAGCAGACCGGGAGAGCTCAATGAGCAGTTCTTC. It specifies CASRPGELNEQFF.

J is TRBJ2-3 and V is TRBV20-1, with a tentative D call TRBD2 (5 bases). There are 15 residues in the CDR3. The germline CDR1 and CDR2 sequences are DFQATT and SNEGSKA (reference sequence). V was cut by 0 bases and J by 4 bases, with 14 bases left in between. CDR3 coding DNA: TGCAGTGCTAGAGATCAGGCGAGGGTTGCAGATACGCAGTATTTT. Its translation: CSARDQARVADTQYF.

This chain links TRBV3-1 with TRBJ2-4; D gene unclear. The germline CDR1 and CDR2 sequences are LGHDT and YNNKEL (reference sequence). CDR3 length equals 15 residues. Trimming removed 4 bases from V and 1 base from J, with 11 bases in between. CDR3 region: CASSRGVAAKNIQYF. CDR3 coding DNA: TGTGCCAGCAGCCGTGGGGTTGCCGCCAAAAACATTCAGTACTTC.

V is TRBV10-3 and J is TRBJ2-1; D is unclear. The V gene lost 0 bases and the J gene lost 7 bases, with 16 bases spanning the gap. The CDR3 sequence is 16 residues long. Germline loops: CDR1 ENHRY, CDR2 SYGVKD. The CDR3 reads CAISESPTERRNEQFF. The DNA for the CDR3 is TGTGCCATCAGTGAGTCCCCAACGGAGAGGCGGAATGAGCAGTTCTTC.

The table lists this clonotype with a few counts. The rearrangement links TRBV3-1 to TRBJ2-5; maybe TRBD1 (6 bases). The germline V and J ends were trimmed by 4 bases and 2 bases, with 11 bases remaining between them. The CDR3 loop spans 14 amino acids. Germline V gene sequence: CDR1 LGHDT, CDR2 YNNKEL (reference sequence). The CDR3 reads CASSPNGQQETQYF. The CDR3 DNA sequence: TGTGCCAGCAGCCCTAACGGACAGCAAGAGACCCAGTACTTC.

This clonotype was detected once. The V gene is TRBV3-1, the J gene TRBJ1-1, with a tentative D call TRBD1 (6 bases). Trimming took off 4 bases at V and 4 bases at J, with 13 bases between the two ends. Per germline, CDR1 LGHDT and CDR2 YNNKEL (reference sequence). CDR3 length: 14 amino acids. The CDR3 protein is CASSPRGAGTEAFF. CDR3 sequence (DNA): TGTGCCAGCAGCCCCCGGGGGGCTGGCACTGAAGCTTTCTTT.

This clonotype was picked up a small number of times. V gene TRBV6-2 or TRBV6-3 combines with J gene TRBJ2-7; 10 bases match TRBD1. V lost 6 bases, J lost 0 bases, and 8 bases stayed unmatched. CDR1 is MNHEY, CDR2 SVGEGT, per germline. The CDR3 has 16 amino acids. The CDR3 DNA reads TGTGCCAGCAGCCCCTCCGGGACAGGGGTCTCCTACGAGCAGTACTTC. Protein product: CASSPSGTGVSYEQYF.

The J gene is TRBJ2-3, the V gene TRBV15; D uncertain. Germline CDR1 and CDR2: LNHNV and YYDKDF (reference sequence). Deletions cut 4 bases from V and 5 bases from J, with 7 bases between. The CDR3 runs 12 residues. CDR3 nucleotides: TGTGCCACCAGCAAGGCTATAGATACGCAGTATTTT. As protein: CATSKAIDTQYF.

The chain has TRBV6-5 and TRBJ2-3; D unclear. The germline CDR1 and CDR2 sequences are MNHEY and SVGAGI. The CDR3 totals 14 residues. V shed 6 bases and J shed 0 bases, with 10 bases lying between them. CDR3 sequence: CASSLRLSTDTQYF. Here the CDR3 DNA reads TGTGCCAGCAGCCTACGTCTAAGCACAGATACGCAGTATTTT.

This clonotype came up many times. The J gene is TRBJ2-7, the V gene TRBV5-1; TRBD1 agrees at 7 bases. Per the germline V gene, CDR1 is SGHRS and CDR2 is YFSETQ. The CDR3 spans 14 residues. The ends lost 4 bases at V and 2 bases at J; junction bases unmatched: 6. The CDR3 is CASSTRTGAYEQYF. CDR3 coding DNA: TGCGCCAGCAGCACTCGGACAGGTGCCTACGAGCAGTACTTC.

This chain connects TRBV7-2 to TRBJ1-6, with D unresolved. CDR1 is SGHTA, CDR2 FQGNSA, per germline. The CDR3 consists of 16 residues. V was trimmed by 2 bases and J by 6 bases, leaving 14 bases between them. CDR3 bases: TGTGCCAGCAGCTTATTCACGCGTCCGACTAATTCACCCCTCCACTTT. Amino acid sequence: CASSLFTRPTNSPLHF.